This TCR beta chain was sequenced during a study of T-cell reconstitution after alpha-beta-depleted transplantation in children. This sample's TCRbeta library carried unique molecular identifier barcodes. TCRdb analysed the PCR reads with MiXCR anew, one entry per CDR3 protein. The sample holds over 300,000 distinct CDR3 sequences, 9% to 12% seen once. In this sample, this clonotype turned up a few times. In germline, CDR1 is MNHNS, CDR2 SASEGT. The CDR3 runs 13 residues. V lost 7 bases to trimming and J lost 9 bases, with 18 bases between them. This specimen was PBMCs from the stem cell graft donor, taken from the stem cell graft. The chain uses TRBV6-1 and TRBJ1-2; a possible D gene is TRBD1 (6 bases). The receptor's source is a human donor who donated a stem cell graft to a child with acute lymphoblastic leukemia. In nucleotides, the CDR3 is TGTGCCAGCACCGAGGGGGGCACTTCAAGCTACACCTTC. Protein: CASTEGGTSSYTF.